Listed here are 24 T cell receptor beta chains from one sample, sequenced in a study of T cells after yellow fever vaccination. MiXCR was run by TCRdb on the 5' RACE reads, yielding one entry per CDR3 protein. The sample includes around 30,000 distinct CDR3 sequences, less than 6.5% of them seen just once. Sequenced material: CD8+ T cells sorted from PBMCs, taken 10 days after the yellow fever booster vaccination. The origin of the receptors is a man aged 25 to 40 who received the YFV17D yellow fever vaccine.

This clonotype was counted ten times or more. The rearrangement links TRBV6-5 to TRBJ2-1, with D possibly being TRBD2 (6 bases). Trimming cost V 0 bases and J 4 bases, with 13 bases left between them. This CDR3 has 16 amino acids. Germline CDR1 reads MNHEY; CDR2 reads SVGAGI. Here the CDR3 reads CASSYSWEALYNEQFF. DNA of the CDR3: TGTGCCAGCAGTTACTCGTGGGAGGCCCTTTACAATGAGCAGTTCTTC.

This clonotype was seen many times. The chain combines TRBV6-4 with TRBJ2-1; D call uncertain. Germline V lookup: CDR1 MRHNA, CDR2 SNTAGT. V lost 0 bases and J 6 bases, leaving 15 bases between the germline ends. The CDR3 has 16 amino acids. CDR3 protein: CASSDSRTGLINEQFF. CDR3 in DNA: TGTGCCAGCAGTGACTCTAGGACGGGTTTGATCAATGAGCAGTTCTTC.

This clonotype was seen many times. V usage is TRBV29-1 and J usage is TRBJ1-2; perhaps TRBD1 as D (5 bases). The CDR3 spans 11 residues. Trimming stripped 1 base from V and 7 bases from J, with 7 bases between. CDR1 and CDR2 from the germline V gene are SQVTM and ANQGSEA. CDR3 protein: CSVEGRAGYTF. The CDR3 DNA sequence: TGCAGCGTTGAAGGCAGGGCTGGCTACACCTTC. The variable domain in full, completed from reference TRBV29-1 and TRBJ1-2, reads SAVISQKPSRDICQRGTSLTIQCQVDSQVTMMFWYRQQPGQSLTLIATANQGSEATYESGFVIDKFPISRPNLTFSTLTVSNMSPEDSSIYLCSVEGRAGYTFGSGTRLTVV.

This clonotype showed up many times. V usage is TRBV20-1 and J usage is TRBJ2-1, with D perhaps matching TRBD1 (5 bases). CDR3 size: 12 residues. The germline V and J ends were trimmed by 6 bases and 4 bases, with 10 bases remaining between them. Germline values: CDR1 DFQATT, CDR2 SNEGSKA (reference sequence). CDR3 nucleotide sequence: TGCAGTGCCACGACAGCTTACAATGAGCAGTTCTTC. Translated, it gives CSATTAYNEQFF.

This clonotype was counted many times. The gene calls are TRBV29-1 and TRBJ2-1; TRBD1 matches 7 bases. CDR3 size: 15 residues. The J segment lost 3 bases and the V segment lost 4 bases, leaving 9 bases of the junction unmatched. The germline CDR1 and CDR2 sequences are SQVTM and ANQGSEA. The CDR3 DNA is TGCAGCGTTGCCCGGACCGGGACAGTCTACAATGAGCAGTTCTTC. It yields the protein CSVARTGTVYNEQFF.

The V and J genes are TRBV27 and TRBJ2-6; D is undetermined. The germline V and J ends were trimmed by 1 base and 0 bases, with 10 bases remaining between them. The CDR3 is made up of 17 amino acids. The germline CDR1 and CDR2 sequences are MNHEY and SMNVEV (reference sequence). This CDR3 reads CASSLLFTPSGANVLTF. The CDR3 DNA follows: TGTGCCAGCAGTTTATTGTTTACTCCCTCTGGGGCCAACGTCCTGACTTTC.

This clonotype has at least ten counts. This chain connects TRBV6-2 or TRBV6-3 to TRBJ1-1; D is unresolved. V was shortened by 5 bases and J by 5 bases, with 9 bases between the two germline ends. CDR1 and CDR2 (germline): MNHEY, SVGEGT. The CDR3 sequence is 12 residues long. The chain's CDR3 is CASSDLGTEAFF. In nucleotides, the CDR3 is TGTGCCAGCAGTGATTTGGGTACTGAAGCTTTCTTT.

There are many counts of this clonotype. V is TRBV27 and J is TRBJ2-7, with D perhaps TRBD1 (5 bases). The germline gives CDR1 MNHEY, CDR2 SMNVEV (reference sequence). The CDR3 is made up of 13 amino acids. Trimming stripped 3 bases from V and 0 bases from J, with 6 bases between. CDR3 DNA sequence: TGTGCCAGCAGTTTGCAGGGCTCCTACGAGCAGTACTTC. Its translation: CASSLQGSYEQYF.

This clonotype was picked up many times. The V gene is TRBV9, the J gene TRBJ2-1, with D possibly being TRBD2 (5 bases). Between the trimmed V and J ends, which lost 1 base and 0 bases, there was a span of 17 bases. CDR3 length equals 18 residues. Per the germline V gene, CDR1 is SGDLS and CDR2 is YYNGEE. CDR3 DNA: TGTGCCAGCAGCGTAAGCCTAAGCGGTAAGAGCTCCTACAATGAGCAGTTCTTC. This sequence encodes CASSVSLSGKSSYNEQFF.

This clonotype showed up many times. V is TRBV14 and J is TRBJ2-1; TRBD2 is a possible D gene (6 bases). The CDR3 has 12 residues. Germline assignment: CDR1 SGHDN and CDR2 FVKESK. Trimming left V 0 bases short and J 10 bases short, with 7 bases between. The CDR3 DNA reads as TGTGCCAGCAGCCAAGACGCGGGAGAGCAGTTCTTC. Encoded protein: CASSQDAGEQFF.

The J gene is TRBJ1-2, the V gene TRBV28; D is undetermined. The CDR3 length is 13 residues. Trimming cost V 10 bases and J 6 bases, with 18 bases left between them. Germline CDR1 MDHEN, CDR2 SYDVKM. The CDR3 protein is CATPTPSGDGYTF. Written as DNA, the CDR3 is TGTGCCACCCCAACCCCGTCCGGAGATGGCTACACCTTC.

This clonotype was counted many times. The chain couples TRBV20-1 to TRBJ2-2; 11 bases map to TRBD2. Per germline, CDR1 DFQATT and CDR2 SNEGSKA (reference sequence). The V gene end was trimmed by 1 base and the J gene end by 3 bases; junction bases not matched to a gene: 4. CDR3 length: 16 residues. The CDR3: CSARVLAGGDTGELFF. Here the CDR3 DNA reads TGCAGTGCTAGAGTGCTAGCGGGAGGCGACACCGGGGAGCTGTTTTTT.

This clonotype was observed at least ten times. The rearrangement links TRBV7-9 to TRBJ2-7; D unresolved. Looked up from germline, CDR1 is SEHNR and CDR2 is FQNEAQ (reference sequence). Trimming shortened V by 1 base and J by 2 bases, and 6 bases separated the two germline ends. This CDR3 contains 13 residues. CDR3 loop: CASSLVVAYEQYF. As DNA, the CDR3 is TGTGCCAGCAGCTTAGTTGTGGCCTACGAGCAGTACTTC. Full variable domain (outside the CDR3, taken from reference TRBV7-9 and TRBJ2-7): DTGVSQNPRHKITKRGQNVTFRCDPISEHNRLYWYRQTLGQGPEFLTYFQNEAQLEKSRLLSDRFSAERPKGSFSTLEIQRTEQGDSAMYLCASSLVVAYEQYFGPGTRLTVT.

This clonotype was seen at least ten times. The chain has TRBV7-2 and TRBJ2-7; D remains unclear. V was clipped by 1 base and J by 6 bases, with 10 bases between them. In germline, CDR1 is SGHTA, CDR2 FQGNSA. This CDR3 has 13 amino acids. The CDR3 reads CASSLGGNPEQYF. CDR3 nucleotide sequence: TGTGCCAGCAGCTTAGGTGGGAACCCCGAGCAGTACTTC.

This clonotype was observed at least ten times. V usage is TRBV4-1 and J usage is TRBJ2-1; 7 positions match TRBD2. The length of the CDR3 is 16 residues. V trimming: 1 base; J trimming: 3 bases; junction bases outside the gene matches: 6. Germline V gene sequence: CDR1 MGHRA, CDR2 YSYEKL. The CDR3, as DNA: TGCGCCAGCAGCCAAGGGGCGGGAGTAAGCTACAATGAGCAGTTCTTC. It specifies CASSQGAGVSYNEQFF.

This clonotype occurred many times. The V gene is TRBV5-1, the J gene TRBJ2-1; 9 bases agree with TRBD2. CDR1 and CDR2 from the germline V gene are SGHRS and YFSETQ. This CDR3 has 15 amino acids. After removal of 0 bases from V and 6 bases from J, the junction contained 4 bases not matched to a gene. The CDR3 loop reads CASSLASGAANEQFF. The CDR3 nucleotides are TGCGCCAGCAGCTTGGCTAGCGGGGCAGCCAATGAGCAGTTCTTC.

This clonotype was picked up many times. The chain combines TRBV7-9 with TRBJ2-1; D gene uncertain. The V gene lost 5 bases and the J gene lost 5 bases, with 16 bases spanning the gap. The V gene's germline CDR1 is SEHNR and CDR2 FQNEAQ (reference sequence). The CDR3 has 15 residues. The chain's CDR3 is CASSPTLLGHNEQFF. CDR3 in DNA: TGTGCCAGCAGCCCCACTCTGTTGGGCCACAATGAGCAGTTCTTC.

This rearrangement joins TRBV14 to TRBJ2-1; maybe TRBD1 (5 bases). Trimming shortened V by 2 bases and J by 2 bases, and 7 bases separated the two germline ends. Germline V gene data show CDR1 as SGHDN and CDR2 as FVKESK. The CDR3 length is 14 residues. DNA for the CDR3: TGTGCCAGCAGCCAAAGGACAACCTACAATGAGCAGTTCTTC. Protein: CASSQRTTYNEQFF. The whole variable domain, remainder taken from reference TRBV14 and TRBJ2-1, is EAGVTQFPSHSVIEKGQTVTLRCDPISGHDNLYWYRRVMGKEIKFLLHFVKESKQDESGMPNNRFLAERTGGTYSTLKVQPAELEDSGVYFCASSQRTTYNEQFFGPGTRLTVL.

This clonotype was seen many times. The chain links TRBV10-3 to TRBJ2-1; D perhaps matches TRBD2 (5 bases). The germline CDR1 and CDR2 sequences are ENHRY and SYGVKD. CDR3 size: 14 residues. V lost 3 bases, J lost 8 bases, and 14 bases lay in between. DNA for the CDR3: TGTGCCATCAGTGATAGGCCCCTGAGGGATGAGCAGTTCTTC. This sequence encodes CAISDRPLRDEQFF.

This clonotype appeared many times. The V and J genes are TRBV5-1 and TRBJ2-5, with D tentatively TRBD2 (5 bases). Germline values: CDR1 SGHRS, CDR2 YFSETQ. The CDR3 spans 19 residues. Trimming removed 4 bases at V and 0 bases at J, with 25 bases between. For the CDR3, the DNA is TGCGCCAGCAGCCCGGAGGAGGAACCCTATGATAAATACCAAGAGACCCAGTACTTC. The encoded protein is CASSPEEEPYDKYQETQYF. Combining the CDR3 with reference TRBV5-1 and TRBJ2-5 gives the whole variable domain KAGVTQTPRYLIKTRGQQVTLSCSPISGHRSVSWYQQTPGQGLQFLFEYFSETQRNKGNFPGRFSGRQFSNSRSEMNVSTLELGDSALYLCASSPEEEPYDKYQETQYFGPGTRLLVL.

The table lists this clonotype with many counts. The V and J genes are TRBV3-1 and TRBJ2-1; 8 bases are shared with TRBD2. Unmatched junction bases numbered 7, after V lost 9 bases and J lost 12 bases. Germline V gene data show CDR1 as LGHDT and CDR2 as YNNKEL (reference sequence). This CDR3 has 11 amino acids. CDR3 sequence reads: CASDGGEGQFF. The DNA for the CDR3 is TGTGCCAGTGACGGGGGGGAAGGGCAGTTCTTC.

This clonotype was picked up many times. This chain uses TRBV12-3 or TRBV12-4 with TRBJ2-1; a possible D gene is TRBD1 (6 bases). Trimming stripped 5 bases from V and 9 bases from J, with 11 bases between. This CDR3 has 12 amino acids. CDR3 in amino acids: CASSLAGAEQFF. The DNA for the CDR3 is TGTGCCAGCAGTCTCGCAGGGGCTGAGCAGTTCTTC.

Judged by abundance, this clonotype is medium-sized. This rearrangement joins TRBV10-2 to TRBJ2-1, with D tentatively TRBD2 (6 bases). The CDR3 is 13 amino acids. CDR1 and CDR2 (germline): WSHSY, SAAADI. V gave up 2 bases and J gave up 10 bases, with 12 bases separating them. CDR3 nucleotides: TGCGCCAGCAGTGAGAGGAGGGCGGAAGAGCAGTTCTTC. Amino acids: CASSERRAEEQFF.

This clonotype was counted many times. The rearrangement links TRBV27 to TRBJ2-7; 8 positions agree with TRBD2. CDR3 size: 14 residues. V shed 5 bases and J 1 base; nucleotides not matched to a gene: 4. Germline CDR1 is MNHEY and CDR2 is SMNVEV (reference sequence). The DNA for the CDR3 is TGTGCCAGCAGTCTGGGACTAGAATCCTACGAGCAGTACTTC. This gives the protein CASSLGLESYEQYF.